This section outlines one T cell receptor (beta chain) sequence together with its context. Germline loops: CDR1 MGHRA, CDR2 YSYEKL. The V end lost 0 bases, the J end lost 0 bases, and 9 bases lay between the germline ends. This CDR3 region has 16 residues. Across about 22 US areas, participants ranged in age from about 18 to 100 years. Cohort placement rested on clinical history that participants reported themselves. Sequencing was performed with immunoSEQ multiplex PCR; in TCRdb, only in-frame clones are kept and a portion is missing. The table lists 290,000 or so clones, roughly 86% of them singletons. This sample was included in a study of blood T cell repertoires in COVID-19. About the study: From the United States, Italy and Spain came samples of acute and convalescent COVID-19. T cells, B-cell-depleted T cells, or PBMCs supplied cDNA or gDNA.

This chain uses TRBV4-1 with TRBJ1-5; a weak D match, TRBD1 (6 bases). Sequenced sample: PBMCs or T cells enriched from blood (not recorded which). This receptor was obtained from a woman younger than 35 who had recovered from COVID-19. The CDR3 protein is CASSQEDSYSNQPQHF. Here the CDR3 DNA reads TGCGCCAGCAGCCAAGAGGACAGTTATAGCAATCAGCCCCAGCATTTT.